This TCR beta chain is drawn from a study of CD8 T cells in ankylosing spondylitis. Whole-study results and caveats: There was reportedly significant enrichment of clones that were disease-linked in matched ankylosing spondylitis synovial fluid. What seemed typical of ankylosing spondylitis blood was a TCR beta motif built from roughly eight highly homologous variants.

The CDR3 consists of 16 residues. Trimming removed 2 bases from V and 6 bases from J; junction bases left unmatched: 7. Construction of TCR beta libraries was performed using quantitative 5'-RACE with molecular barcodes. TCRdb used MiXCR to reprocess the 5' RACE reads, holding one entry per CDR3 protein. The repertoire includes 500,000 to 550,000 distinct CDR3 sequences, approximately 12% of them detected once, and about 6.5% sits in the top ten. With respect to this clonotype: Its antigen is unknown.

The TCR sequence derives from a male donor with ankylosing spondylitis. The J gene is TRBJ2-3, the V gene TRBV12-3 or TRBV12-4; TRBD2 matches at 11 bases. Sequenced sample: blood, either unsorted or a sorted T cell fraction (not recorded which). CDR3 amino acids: CASSLWVSGRGDTQYF. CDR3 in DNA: TGTGCCAGCAGTTTATGGGTTAGCGGGAGGGGGGATACGCAGTATTTT.